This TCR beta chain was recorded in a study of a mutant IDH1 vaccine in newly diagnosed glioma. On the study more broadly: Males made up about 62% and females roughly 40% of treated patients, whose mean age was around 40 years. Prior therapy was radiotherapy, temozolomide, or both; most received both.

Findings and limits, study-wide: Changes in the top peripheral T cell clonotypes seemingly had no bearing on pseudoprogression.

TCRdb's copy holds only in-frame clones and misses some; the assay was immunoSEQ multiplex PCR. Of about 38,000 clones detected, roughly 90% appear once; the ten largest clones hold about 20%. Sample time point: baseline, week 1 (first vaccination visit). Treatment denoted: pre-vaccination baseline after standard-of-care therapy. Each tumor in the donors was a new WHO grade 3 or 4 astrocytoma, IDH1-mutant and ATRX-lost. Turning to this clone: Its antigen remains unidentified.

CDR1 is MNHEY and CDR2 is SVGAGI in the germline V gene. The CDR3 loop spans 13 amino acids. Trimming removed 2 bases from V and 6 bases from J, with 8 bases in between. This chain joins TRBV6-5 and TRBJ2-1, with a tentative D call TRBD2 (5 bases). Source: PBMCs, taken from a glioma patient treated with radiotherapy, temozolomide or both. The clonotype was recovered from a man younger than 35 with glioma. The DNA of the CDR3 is TGTGCCAGCAGTTACATCAGCGGCAATGAGCAGTTCTTC. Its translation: CASSYISGNEQFF.